This T cell receptor beta chain appears in the sequencing data of a study of cytomegalovirus exposure and HLA in healthy donors (dated by TCRdb to about 2017). Study-wide context: According to an earlier analysis of 587 of the donors, roughly 180 million T cells yielded 117 million unique TCR beta sequences and approximately 280 Gb of sequence data. An early release covering some 640 HLA-typed donors comprised 250 to 350 gigabases of sequencing data and roughly 85 million unique TCR sequences. Of the roughly 400 genotyped donors, 65% to 90% fell in the genetic ancestry cluster associated with self-reported Caucasian donors. The study aimed to test whether cataloging public T cell receptors could reveal signatures of past pathogen exposure. The T cell repertoires of 670 or so subjects were profiled by immunosequencing and related to cytomegalovirus serostatus. A separate validation cohort of about 110 different subjects was used in addition to the approximately 610-subject first cohort. To predict cytomegalovirus infection status, the study combined high-throughput TCR immunosequencing, statistical association of individual TCRs with disease status, and machine learning. A later analysis re-analyzed previously published TCR beta repertoires from about 730 donors and added high-resolution HLA genotyping to study TCR occurrence patterns. Rather than drawing on any new phenotypic data, the later analysis identified candidate immune exposures from TCR beta sequences and the way those sequences occurred across donors. An earlier analysis of roughly 580 of the donors used high-throughput TCR beta sequencing to judge whether each TCR beta V gene segment behaved as functional or pseudogenic. Donor age, sex, ethnicity and CMV serostatus were compiled together with the repertoire data. Genome-wide SNP genotypes for about three fifths of the roughly 670 donors were used in a later genetic analysis, which treated that subset as a discovery cohort. Every discovery cohort repertoire had been produced on one sequencing platform. HLA typing included class I and class II loci at four-digit resolution. The number of donors typed differed by locus, with about 620-630 for A, B, C, DRB1 and DQB1, roughly 520 for DQA1, under 610 for DPA1, and over 400 for DPB1. Several DR-DQ haplotypes were handled as single units for association and clustering because linkage in the cohort was strong. On average, roughly 240,000 unique TCR beta nucleotide sequences were sequenced per donor among a few hundred genotyped donors of the cohort, with about 17% of those sequences being non-productive. Overall study results and their limits: The authors suggested that the approach could potentially be extended to other disease states and immunological phenotypes. The only immune exposure information available for the cohort was CMV serostatus. Some IMGT-functional V segments, including TRBV6-2 and TRBV6-3, could not be distinguished by the 87-base-pair reads and were therefore excluded. At a false discovery rate of 0.05, a later analysis linked under 20,000 TCR beta sequences to specific HLA alleles. The study listed 164 TCR beta chains as associated with cytomegalovirus. Roughly uniform sequencing depth across donors was assumed in presence/absence analyses, although this assumption may not hold. Because some donors lacked HLA typing at each locus, the association tests relied only on the typed subset. This cohort had only TCR beta chains sequenced, and the lack of alpha or paired-chain data limited which features could be detected. In a later analysis, the rate of TCR association differed among HLA loci, with DRB1 alleles having the most associated TCRs and HLA-C alleles having the fewest. In vitro tests confirmed that a few of the cytomegalovirus-associated TCR beta chains recognize cytomegalovirus antigens. When HLA alleles, especially DR and DQ, strongly co-occurred, TCR associations were difficult to assign to individual alleles. Linkage disequilibrium might explain the correlated functional status among segregating V segments, but an unknown experimental factor could not be ruled out. A later analysis found that most CMV-associated TCR beta chains appeared HLA-restricted, with HLA associations seemingly driven largely by CMV exposure. V-gene and J-gene trimming of TCR beta chains was associated with a missense DCLRE1C variant in a later genetic analysis, and the association was replicated in an independent cohort. Across donors, most TCR sequences were observed very rarely, whereas some public TCRs were present in many individuals. A further reported finding was that TCR beta sequences accurately predicted the HLA-A and HLA-B alleles for most subjects in the first cohort. The sequencing pipeline was judged likely to have produced a cluster of highly shared sequence variants as a technical artifact. According to a later analysis, parvovirus B19, influenza, CMV and Epstein-Barr virus appeared linked to several top co-occurrence clusters. A later genetic analysis reported fewer N-insertions in productive TCRs among donors in an Asian-associated ancestry cluster than the approximately 670-donor mean. Compared with equally common non-associated chains, HLA-associated TCR beta chains in a later analysis were more clonally expanded and had lower generation probabilities. In an earlier analysis of over 550 of the donors, most TCR beta V segments were observed in productive rearrangements about 87% or about 30% of the time, broadly matching IMGT annotations. The classifier was reported to diagnose cytomegalovirus status with high specificity and sensitivity in both the original cohort and the validation cohort. The earlier analysis of approximately 540 of the donors excluded some 15 rarely observed V segments, including chromosome 9 orphons, because counts were too low.

Preparation of the library involved the immunoSEQ multiplex PCR assay. For the multiplex PCR, a mixture combining 60 forward primers for TCR Vbeta segments and 13 reverse primers for TCR Jbeta segments was used. The CDR3 region of rearranged TCR beta genes was amplified from genomic DNA by a multiplex PCR assay. The amplified TCR beta libraries were sequenced on the Illumina HiSeq System as 87-base-pair reads. The published analysis was carried out like this. In a later analysis, 77 million or so unique TCR beta chains were counted across the 650 to 750 repertoires, and approximately 9.9 million of these chains were shared by at least two donors. Raw reads were error-corrected and collapsed into unique sequences with a nearest-neighbor algorithm that merged closely related sequences to remove PCR and sequencing errors. Alignment of CDR3 sequences to IMGT reference sequences was used to assign V, D and J gene segments. Each retained sequence needed at least a six-nucleotide match to both a V gene segment and a J gene segment. A rearrangement counted as productive if the CDR3 had no stop codons and remained in frame with V and J, and every other rearrangement counted as non-productive. Following IMGT convention, CDR3 was defined as the stretch from the second conserved V-encoded cysteine up to the conserved J-encoded phenylalanine. Sequences without an unambiguous match to a single V gene segment were excluded from the earlier analysis of 450 to 650 of the donors. An earlier analysis of fewer than 750 of the donors called V segments functional above 56.7% productive rearrangements and segregating when the between-donor standard deviation exceeded 5%. A statistical classification framework was built to diagnose cytomegalovirus status from the catalog of TCR beta chain sequences. In a later analysis, TCR nucleotide sequences were compared against IMGT/GENE-DB human TR gene sequences so that V and J genes could be assigned. A later analysis assigned CDR3 sequences and most-parsimonious VDJ recombination scenarios with the TCRdist pipeline. In a later analysis, every TCR beta chain was defined by the combination of its CDR3 amino acid sequence and its V-gene family, and reads without a unique V-gene family were dropped. A later analysis removed 550 to 700 highly shared, low-generation-probability nucleotide sequences to deal with suspected cross-contamination and a sequencing artifact. In a later analysis, a clonal expansion index was calculated for each public chain from normalized within-repertoire ranks of inferred template counts. Generation probabilities in a later analysis came from a VDJ recombination model fitted to out-of-frame rearrangements, and those results were checked against IGoR. In a later analysis, TCR-TCR, TCR-HLA and TCR-CMV co-occurrence was scored with hypergeometric tests, and a repertoire-size bias correction was applied to TCR pairs. To estimate false discovery rates, a later analysis permuted the HLA or CMV assignments 20 times. In a later analysis, co-occurring TCRs were grouped using DBSCAN, and TCRdist sequence similarity was added for clustering within HLA-allele-positive subsets. For co-occurrence clustering, repertoires with fewer than 30,000 or more than 120,000 public chains were excluded, along with four or five repertoires with anomalous nucleotide sharing. TCRdb provides this immuneACCESS table in a form limited to in-frame rearrangements. Some clones are lacking; in checked studies, under half of them reflect an unresolved V gene, and why the rest are absent is not known. V, J and clone size reflect that table, while D and trimming were determined from the DNA. This sample comprises about 160,000 clones, roughly 79% of them detected only once. The top ten constitute 0.95% to 1.5% of the sample.

Points on this clone: No cognate antigen has been identified for it. Base qualities are missing; no much larger clone stands one base away.

CDR1 and CDR2, per the germline V gene, are MGHDK and SYGVNS. V drops 1 base and J drops 7 bases, leaving 11 bases in between. There are 13 amino acids in the CDR3, from cysteine to phenylalanine inclusive. Of the read, only the CDR3 DNA is kept; its 39 bases are in frame from base 1. The cohort was made up of approximately 670 healthy bone marrow donors. At the time of sampling, every cohort member was nominally healthy, though immune exposures that went unrecorded were likely present. The donor tested CMV seronegative, placing the donor among the 350 or so seronegative members of the cohort. Each donor provided a peripheral blood sample, and peripheral blood mononuclear cells were used for TCR beta sequencing. The Qiagen DNeasy Blood Extraction Kit was used to extract genomic DNA from the blood cell samples.

Recombination linked TRBV25-1 to TRBJ2-7, with no confidently assigned D gene. The sequenced material came from PBMCs. This receptor was obtained from a woman between 45 and 60 years old in good health and CMV-seronegative. At the DNA level, the sequence is TGTGCCAGCAGTGAATCTCTCTATACGGAGCAGTACTTC. Translated, this is CASSESLYTEQYF.